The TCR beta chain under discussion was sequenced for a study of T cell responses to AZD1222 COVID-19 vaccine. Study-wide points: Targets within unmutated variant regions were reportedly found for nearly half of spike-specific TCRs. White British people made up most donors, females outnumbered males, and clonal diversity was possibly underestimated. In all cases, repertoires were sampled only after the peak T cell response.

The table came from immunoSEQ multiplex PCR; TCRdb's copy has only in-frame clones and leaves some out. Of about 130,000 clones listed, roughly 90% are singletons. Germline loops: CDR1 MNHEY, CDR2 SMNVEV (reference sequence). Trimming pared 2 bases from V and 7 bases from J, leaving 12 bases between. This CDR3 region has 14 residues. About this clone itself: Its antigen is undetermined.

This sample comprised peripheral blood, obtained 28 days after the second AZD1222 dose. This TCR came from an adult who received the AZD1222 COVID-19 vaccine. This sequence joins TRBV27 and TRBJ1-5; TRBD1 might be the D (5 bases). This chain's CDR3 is CASSLAPWGQPQHF. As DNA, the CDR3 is TGTGCCAGCAGTTTAGCCCCATGGGGGCAGCCCCAGCATTTT.